This TCR beta chain was retrieved from a study of OX40 agonist ivuxolimab in advanced cancers. Study summary: An agonistic human IgG2 monoclonal antibody against OX40 (CD134) was given. Overall study results and limits: Low levels of normalized T-cell clonal expansion also appeared in some nonresponders. Partial responders at 0.1-3.0 mg/kg showed near-lowest clonal expansion.

Clones were sequenced by immunoSEQ multiplex PCR, and TCRdb holds only the in-frame ones, with some missing. The table has roughly 60,000 clones, 85% seen once. Of note for this clone: Its antigen is as yet unknown.

This CDR3 comprises 15 residues. Germline V CDR1 and CDR2: MDHEN, SYDVKM. Trimming took off 4 bases at V and 0 bases at J, with 12 bases between the two ends. This receptor was taken from an adult with an advanced solid tumor such as melanoma, head and neck, liver or kidney cancer. Source: CD4+ or CD8+ T cells sorted from blood, taken in a trial of the OX40 agonist ivuxolimab. This chain joins TRBV28 and TRBJ1-1, with a tentative D call TRBD1 (5 bases). CDR3 residues: CASSSGGSLNTEAFF. The DNA for the CDR3 is TGTGCCAGCAGTTCTGGGGGGTCCCTGAACACTGAAGCTTTCTTT. Looking up the rest from reference TRBV28 and TRBJ1-1 gives the full variable domain: DVKVTQSSRYLVKRTGEKVFLECVQDMDHENMFWYRQDPGLGLRLIYFSYDVKMKEKGDIPEGYSVSREKKERFSLILESASTNQTSMYLCASSSGGSLNTEAFFGQGTRLTVV.